The T cell receptor (beta chain) under discussion was sequenced for a study of T cells in tuberculosis. The protocol was immunoSEQ multiplex PCR, while the TCRdb copy is restricted to in-frame clones and leaves out a portion. The sample records about 34,000 clones, 90% to 95% being singletons. CDR1 and CDR2 from the germline V gene are WSHSY and SAAADI. The CDR3 sequence is 12 residues long. Losses at the gene ends were 6 bases for V and 4 bases for J; bases not matched to a gene: 1. The time point here: new active TB diagnosis, blood taken before or within 7 days of starting treatment. The source was PBMCs, collected at tuberculosis diagnosis. The clonotype comes from an adult with tuberculosis. This chain links TRBV10-2 with TRBJ1-1; TRBD1 agrees at 8 bases. CDR3 in amino acids: CASSGQGTEAFF. For the CDR3, the DNA is TGCGCCAGCAGCGGACAGGGCACTGAAGCTTTCTTT.